This T cell receptor (beta chain) was recorded in a study of T cell responses to AZD1222 COVID-19 vaccine. CDR3 length: 15 amino acids. V was clipped by 4 bases and J by 0 bases; unmatched bases: 4. Germline V lookup: CDR1 KGHSH, CDR2 LQKENI. TCRdb's copy holds only in-frame clones and misses some; the assay was immunoSEQ multiplex PCR. This table holds 95,000 to 150,000 clones, roughly 90% found once. The TCR sequence derives from an adult in good health. This chain connects TRBV18 to TRBJ1-2; 8 positions agree with TRBD1. The sequencing here drew on peripheral blood, taken on day 0 of AZD1222 vaccination. CDR3 in DNA: TGTGCCAGCTCACGCGGACAGGGAACTAACTATGGCTACACCTTC. It translates to CASSRGQGTNYGYTF.